This is a list of T cell receptor beta chains from one sample in a study of OX40 agonist ivuxolimab in advanced cancers. This table comes from immunoSEQ multiplex PCR, and its TCRdb copy is limited to in-frame clones, with some not included. The table shows over 85,000 clones, with about 90% occurring only once. The sequencing here drew on CD4+ or CD8+ T cells sorted from blood, taken in a trial of the OX40 agonist ivuxolimab. Receptors were obtained from an adult with an advanced solid tumor such as melanoma, head and neck, liver or kidney cancer. The CDR3 runs from the conserved cysteine through the conserved F or W. The D gene is left open where the match is weak. Expanded clones are given a class, and other clones once, few, many or no size at all.

DNA: TGTGCCAGCAGTTACGGAGCACCTGGCTACACCTTC; CDR3: CASSYGAPGYTF; size: few; D: -; J: TRBJ1-2; V: TRBV6-6
DNA: TGTGCCAGCAGTGATCGGACAGGGTGGTACTATGGCTACACCTTC; CDR3: CASSDRTGWYYGYTF; size: -; D: TRBD1; J: TRBJ1-2; V: TRBV6-1
DNA: TGTGCCAGCAGCTTAGATCCGAGTCCGGATGAGCAGTACTTC; CDR3: CASSLDPSPDEQYF; size: -; D: -; J: TRBJ2-7; V: TRBV11-2
DNA: TGCGCCAGCAGCTTGGCGAGCGGGAGGGCCCAAGAGACCCAGTACTTC; CDR3: CASSLASGRAQETQYF; size: -; D: TRBD2; J: TRBJ2-5; V: TRBV5-1
DNA: TGTGCCTCTAGGGGAGGTTACCGGGAGACCCAGTACTTC; CDR3: CASRGGYRETQYF; size: -; D: -; J: TRBJ2-5; V: TRBV11-3
DNA: TGCGCCAGCAGTCCCCGGCAGGGTGAAAAACTGTTTTTT; CDR3: CASSPRQGEKLFF; size: -; D: -; J: TRBJ1-4; V: TRBV10-2
DNA: TGTGCCAGCGACAGGAGCTCCTACAATGAGCAGTTCTTC; CDR3: CASDRSSYNEQFF; size: -; D: -; J: TRBJ2-1; V: TRBV28
DNA: TGCGCCAGCAGCTTAGGGACAGTGAACGAGCAGTACTTC; CDR3: CASSLGTVNEQYF; size: -; D: TRBD1; J: TRBJ2-7; V: TRBV5-1
DNA: TGTGCGACAGGAGGAGGAAACACCATATATTTT; CDR3: CATGGGNTIYF; size: -; D: -; J: TRBJ1-3; V: TRBV10-3
DNA: TGTGCCAGCAGCTTAGGGCCATTGAACACTGAAGCTTTCTTT; CDR3: CASSLGPLNTEAFF; size: -; D: -; J: TRBJ1-1; V: TRBV11-3
DNA: TGTGCCAGCAGTGAAGGAGGACAGGGAATTGGGGGCGATGGCTACACCTTC; CDR3: CASSEGGQGIGGDGYTF; size: -; D: TRBD1; J: TRBJ1-2; V: TRBV6-1